This T cell receptor beta chain is drawn from a study of response to subunit inactivated influenza vaccine. General study findings and limits: Authors suggested that a seasonal influenza vaccination recruits few new T cells each time.

The CDR3 has 12 residues. Germline V gene data show CDR1 as DFQATT and CDR2 as SNEGSKA (reference sequence). Germline trimming cut 6 bases from V and 8 bases from J; bases unmatched to any gene: 7. Points on this clonotype: Its antigen remains unidentified.

Each CDR3 protein is one row after TCRdb ran MiXCR on the RT-PCR reads. The sample comprises hundreds of thousands of distinct CDR3 sequences, 14% of which are singletons, and around 7.6% rests with the top ten. The sequencing used PBMCs from blood, collected less than 15 days before vaccination. The V call is TRBV20-1, the J call TRBJ1-5, with TRBD1 matching 7 bases. This receptor was identified in a man aged 50-59 years who received an inactivated influenza vaccine. CDR3 amino acids: CSASRGLEPQHF. The CDR3 region has the DNA TGCAGTGCAAGCAGGGGGTTGGAGCCCCAGCATTTT.